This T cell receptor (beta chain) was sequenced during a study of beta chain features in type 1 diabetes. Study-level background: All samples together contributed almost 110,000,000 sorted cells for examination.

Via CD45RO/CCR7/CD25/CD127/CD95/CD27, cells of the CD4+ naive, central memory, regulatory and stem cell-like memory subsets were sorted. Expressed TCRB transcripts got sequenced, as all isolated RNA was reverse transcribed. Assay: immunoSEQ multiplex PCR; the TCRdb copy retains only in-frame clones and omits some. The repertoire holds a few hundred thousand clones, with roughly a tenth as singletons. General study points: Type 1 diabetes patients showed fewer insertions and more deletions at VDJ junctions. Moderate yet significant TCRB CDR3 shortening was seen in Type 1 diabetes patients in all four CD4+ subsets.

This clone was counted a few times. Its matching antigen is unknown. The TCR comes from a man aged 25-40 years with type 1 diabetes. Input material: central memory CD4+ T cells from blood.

The DNA of the CDR3 is TGTGCCAGCAGCTTGAAAATGCAAGAGACCCAGTACTTC. Translated, it gives CASSLKMQETQYF. The chain has TRBV5-4 and TRBJ2-5; the D is unclear. V dropped 1 base and J dropped 2 bases, with 6 bases sitting between them. The CDR3 is 13 residues long. The germline gives CDR1 SGHNT, CDR2 YYREEE (reference sequence).